The entry below gives a single T cell receptor (beta chain) sequence along with its context. Profiled with immunoSEQ multiplex PCR; TCRdb holds only in-frame clones, not every one. The data show roughly 190,000 clones, over 80% seen once. The V and J ends lost 5 bases and 4 bases, in that order; junction bases with no gene match: 10. Germline V gene sequence: CDR1 SGHTA, CDR2 FQGTGA. There are 18 residues in the CDR3. The data are from a study of blood T cell repertoires in COVID-19. The rearrangement links TRBV7-3 to TRBJ2-1, with TRBD2 matching 14 bases. The sequenced sample was peripheral blood. The TCR comes from a woman aged 55-69 years with COVID-19, enrolled during active disease. Here the CDR3 reads CASSLGGLAGVGYNEQFF. The CDR3 DNA sequence: TGTGCCAGCAGCCTAGGGGGACTAGCGGGAGTCGGATACAATGAGCAGTTCTTC.